What follows are 3 T cell receptor beta chains derived from one specimen sequenced in a study of T cell repertoires in cytomegalovirus infection. TCRdb re-derived calls from the reads in MiXCR, one entry per CDR3 protein. The profile covers around 530,000 distinct CDR3 sequences, with approximately 17% appearing a single time and 24% taken by the ten largest. Source material: CD8+ T cells from PBMCs. The source is a human donor in good health (CMV status not recorded). Some clones in this sample may be carry-over from other donors' samples.

This clonotype was seen more than once but under ten times. The chain has TRBV29-1 and TRBJ2-2; D is undetermined. V shed 3 bases and J shed 5 bases, with 4 bases lying between them. CDR3 length equals 11 residues. Germline CDR1 and CDR2: SQVTM and ANQGSEA. CDR3: CSVDETGELFF. CDR3 nucleotides: TGCAGCGTTGATGAGACCGGGGAGCTGTTTTTT.

This clonotype showed up just a few times. The chain recombines TRBV15 with TRBJ2-1; the match to TRBD2 covers 8 bases. CDR1 is LNHNV, CDR2 YYDKDF, per germline (reference sequence). V was pared by 0 bases and J by 4 bases, with 17 bases of the junction left unmatched. The CDR3 extends over 20 amino acids. CDR3 region: CATSRDRGKSGSPGYNEQFF. The CDR3 region has the DNA TGTGCCACCAGCAGAGATAGGGGTAAAAGCGGGAGTCCGGGGTACAATGAGCAGTTCTTC.

This clonotype occurred a few times. The rearrangement links TRBV10-2 to TRBJ2-1, with a tentative D call TRBD1 (5 bases). Germline V gives CDR1 WSHSY, CDR2 SAAADI. The CDR3 is 13 residues long. The V end was cut by 3 bases, the J end by 5 bases, with 8 bases between. CDR3 in amino acids: CASSDREDNEQFF. DNA for the CDR3: TGCGCCAGCAGTGACAGGGAAGACAATGAGCAGTTCTTC.